This T cell receptor (beta chain) was identified in a study of neoadjuvant nivolumab and ipilimumab in lung cancer. The CDR3 covers 14 residues. The germline CDR1 and CDR2 sequences are SGHDT and YYEEEE. Deletions cut 0 bases from V and 3 bases from J, with 10 bases between. Clones were read by immunoSEQ multiplex PCR, and TCRdb kept only the in-frame ones, dropping some. The sample holds roughly 20,000 clones, approximately 82% seen once. The TCR sequence derives from an adult with non-small cell lung cancer. The source material was peripheral blood, sampled before neoadjuvant nivolumab, alone or with ipilimumab. The chain carries TRBV5-6 and TRBJ2-7; D might be TRBD1 (6 bases). The CDR3 spells CASSLARGVYEQYF. CDR3 coding DNA: TGTGCCAGCAGCTTGGCCAGGGGTGTCTACGAGCAGTACTTC.